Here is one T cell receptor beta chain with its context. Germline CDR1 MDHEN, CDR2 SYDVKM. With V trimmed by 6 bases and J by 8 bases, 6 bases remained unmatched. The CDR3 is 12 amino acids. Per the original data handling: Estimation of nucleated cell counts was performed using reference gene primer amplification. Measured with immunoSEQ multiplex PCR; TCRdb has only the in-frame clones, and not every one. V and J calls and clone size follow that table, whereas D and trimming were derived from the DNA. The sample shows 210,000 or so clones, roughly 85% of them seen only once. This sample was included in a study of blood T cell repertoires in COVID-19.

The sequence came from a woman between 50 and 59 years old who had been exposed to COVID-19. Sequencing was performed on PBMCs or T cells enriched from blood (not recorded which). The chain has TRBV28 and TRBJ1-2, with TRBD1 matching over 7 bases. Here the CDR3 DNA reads TGTGCCAGCAGAATACAGGGGAGAGGCTACACCTTC. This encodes CASRIQGRGYTF.